This T cell receptor beta chain was retrieved from a study of T cells in Graves' hyperthyroidism and ophthalmopathy. Amplification targeted TCR beta CDR3 regions from RNA transcripts. HTBI primers were used for first-round RT-PCR of the TCR CDR3. TCRdb redid the calling of the multiplex PCR reads with MiXCR, one entry per CDR3 protein. The table includes around 580,000 distinct CDR3 sequences, over 15% detected once. Regarding the study as a whole: Researchers report that a 13 V-J model separated ophthalmopathy from stable hyperthyroidism. Blood also showed most of the thyroid clonotypes that were expanded above 0.001. For ophthalmopathy, model prediction preceded onset by a median 6.5 months.

On this clonotype: Its antigen is still unknown.

CDR1 is LNHDA, CDR2 SQIVND, per germline (reference sequence). This CDR3 is built from 13 residues. Trimming stripped 3 bases from V and 0 bases from J, with 6 bases between. This sequence was found in a woman in her late teens or twenties with Graves' hyperthyroidism. The chain couples TRBV19 to TRBJ2-7, with D tentatively TRBD2 (5 bases). What was sequenced was blood. The CDR3 is CASSIGGSYEQYF. The CDR3 DNA reads TGTGCCAGTAGTATCGGAGGCTCCTACGAGCAGTACTTC.